This TCR beta chain appears in the sequencing data of a study of blood T cell repertoires in COVID-19 (dated by TCRdb to 2020 to 2022). Study-wide context: Collaborator samples came from the United States, Italy and Spain and covered acute and convalescent phases of COVID-19. Samples came from the ongoing ImmuneRACE study (first 160 participants) plus 1,254 subjects from 6 global collaborators. The sample metadata nearly always contained a de-identified subject ID, COVID-19 status, age in years and sex. Where available, HLA class I and class II types were taken from metadata supplied by the sample provider and were not determined by assay-based typing. The repertoires were made available in a free public database intended to serve as a resource for research on the immune response to SARS-CoV-2. Deeply sampled blood TCRbeta repertoires from subjects exposed to, actively infected with, or recovered from COVID-19 were included in the dataset. The prospective study material was composed of cDNA or gDNA derived from T cells, B-cell-depleted T cells, or PBMCs. The full study reports these points: The amount of clinical and demographic metadata varied by source and participant and was provided uncurated.

The immunoSEQ Assay, a bias-controlled multiplex PCR, was used to amplify TCRbeta CDR3 regions from genomic DNA. From the authors' description of their analysis: Within the assay, amplification of reference gene primers was used to estimate how many nucleated cells each sample contained. To quantify the absolute abundance of each unique TCRbeta CDR3 rearrangement, sequence reads were collapsed and filtered. For each sample, productive Simpson clonality was calculated as the square root of Simpson's diversity index over productive rearrangements. TCRdb obtained this table from immuneACCESS and retained in-frame rearrangements with V and J assigned. These tables miss some clones; where compared with another copy, unresolved V genes account for less than half of the shortfall, and the remainder is unexplained. V and J calls plus clone size are reproduced from that table; the DNA served to infer D and trimming. Recorded for this sample are 250,000 to 350,000 clones; about 88% of them occurred a single time. The ten largest make up more than 1.1% of the sample.

CDR1 is given as SQVTM and CDR2 as ANQGSEA, both from the germline V gene. V gives up 6 bases and J gives up 6 bases, and the segment between their germline ends measures 27 bases. Inclusive of the bounding cysteine and phenylalanine, the CDR3 is 17 residues long. The kept DNA is CDR3 alone, 51 bases in frame from the first base. As regards this clone: Its recognized antigen is unknown. No base-level quality is on record; no much larger clone is a single base apart.

At one collaborating source in Seattle, patients were enrolled during active infection and were followed longitudinally through the course of disease. The collaborating institutions used their own protocols to collect whole blood in K2EDTA tubes. For TCRbeta analysis, collaborators shipped samples as frozen whole blood, isolated PBMCs, or DNA extracted from either of those sample types. The sequenced material came from peripheral blood. The sequence derives from a human donor with COVID-19, enrolled during active disease. The donor label of this sample is uncertain. The chain is made from TRBV29-1 and TRBJ2-1; TRBD2 might be the D gene, on 6 matching bases. The CDR3 region reads CSVRDRVAASPFNEQFF. The bases are TGCAGCGTACGCGACCGAGTAGCGGCGTCTCCCTTCAATGAGCAGTTCTTC.